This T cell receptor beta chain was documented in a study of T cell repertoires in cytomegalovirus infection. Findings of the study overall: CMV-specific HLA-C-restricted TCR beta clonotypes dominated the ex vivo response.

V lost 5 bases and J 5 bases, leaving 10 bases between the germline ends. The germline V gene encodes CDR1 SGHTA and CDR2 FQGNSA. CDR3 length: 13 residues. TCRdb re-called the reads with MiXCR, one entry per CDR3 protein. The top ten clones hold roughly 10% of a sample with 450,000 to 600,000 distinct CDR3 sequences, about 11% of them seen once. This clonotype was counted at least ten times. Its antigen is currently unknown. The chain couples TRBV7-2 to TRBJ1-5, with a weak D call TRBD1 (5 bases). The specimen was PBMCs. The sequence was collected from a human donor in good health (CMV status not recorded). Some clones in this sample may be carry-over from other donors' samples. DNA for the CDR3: TGTGCCAGCAGCGCAGGGCACTATCAGCCCCAGCATTTT. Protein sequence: CASSAGHYQPQHF.